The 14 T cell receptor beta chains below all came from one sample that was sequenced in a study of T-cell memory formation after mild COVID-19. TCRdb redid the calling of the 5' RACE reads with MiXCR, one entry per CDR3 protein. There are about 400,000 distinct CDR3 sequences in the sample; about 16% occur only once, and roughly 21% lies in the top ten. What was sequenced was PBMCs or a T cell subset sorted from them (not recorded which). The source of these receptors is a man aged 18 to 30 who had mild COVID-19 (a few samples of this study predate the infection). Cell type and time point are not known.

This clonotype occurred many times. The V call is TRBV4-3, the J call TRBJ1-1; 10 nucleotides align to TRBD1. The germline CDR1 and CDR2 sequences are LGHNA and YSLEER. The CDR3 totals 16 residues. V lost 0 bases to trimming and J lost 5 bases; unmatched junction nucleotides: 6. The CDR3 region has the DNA TGCGCCAGCAGCCAAGATCTAAGGACAGGGGGTACTGAAGCTTTCTTT. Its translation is CASSQDLRTGGTEAFF.

The CDR3 loop reads CASSRGLANPTDTQYF. The CDR3 coding sequence is TGTGCCAGCAGCCGGGGTTTAGCTAATCCCACAGATACGCAGTATTTT. The chain has TRBV11-2 and TRBJ2-3; a weak D match, TRBD2 (5 bases). The CDR3 consists of 16 residues. V was cut by 5 bases and J by 2 bases, with 17 bases left in between. Germline V gene sequence: CDR1 SGHAT, CDR2 FQNNGV.

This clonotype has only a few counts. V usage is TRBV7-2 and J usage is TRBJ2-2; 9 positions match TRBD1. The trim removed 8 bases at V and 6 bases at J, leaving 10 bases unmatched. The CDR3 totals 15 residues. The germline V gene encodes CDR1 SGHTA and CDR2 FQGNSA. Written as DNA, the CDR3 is TGTGCCAGCGGCGGAGGGACAGGGTTGGCCGGGGAGCTGTTTTTT. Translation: CASGGGTGLAGELFF.

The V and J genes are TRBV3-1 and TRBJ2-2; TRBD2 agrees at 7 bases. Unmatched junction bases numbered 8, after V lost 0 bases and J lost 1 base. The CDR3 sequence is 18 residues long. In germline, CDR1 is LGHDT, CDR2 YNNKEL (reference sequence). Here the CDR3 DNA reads TGTGCCAGCAGCCAAGAATCCCCTTTAGCGGGGAACACCGGGGAGCTGTTTTTT. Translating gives CASSQESPLAGNTGELFF. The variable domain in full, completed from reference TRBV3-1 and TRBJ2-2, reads DTAVSQTPKYLVTQMGNDKSIKCEQNLGHDTMYWYKQDSKKFLKIMFSYNNKELIINETVPNRFSPKSPDKAHLNLHINSLELGDSAVYFCASSQESPLAGNTGELFFGEGSRLTVL.

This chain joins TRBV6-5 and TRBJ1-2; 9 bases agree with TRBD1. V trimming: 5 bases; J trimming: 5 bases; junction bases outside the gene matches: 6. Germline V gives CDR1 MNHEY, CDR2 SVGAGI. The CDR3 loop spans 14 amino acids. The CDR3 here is CASSGQQGAYGYTF. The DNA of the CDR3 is TGTGCCAGCAGTGGTCAACAGGGGGCGTATGGCTACACCTTC.

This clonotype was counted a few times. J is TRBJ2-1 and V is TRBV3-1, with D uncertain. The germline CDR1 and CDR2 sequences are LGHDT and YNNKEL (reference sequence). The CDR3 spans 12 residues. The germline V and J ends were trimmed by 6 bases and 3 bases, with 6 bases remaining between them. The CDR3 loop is CASSHNYNEQFF. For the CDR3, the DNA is TGTGCCAGCAGTCATAACTACAATGAGCAGTTCTTC.

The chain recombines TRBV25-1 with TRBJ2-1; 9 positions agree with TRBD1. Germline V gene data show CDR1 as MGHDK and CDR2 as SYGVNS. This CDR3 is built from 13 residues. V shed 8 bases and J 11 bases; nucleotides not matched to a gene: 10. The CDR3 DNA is TGTGCCAGCTCTGAAGGGACAGGGTTTAAGCAGTTCTTC. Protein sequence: CASSEGTGFKQFF.

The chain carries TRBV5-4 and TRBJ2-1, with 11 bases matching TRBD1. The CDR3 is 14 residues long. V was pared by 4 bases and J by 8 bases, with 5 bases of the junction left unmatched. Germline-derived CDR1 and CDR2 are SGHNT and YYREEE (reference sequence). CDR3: CASSPDRGRYEQFF. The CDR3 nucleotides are TGTGCCAGCAGCCCGGACAGGGGGCGTTATGAGCAGTTCTTC.

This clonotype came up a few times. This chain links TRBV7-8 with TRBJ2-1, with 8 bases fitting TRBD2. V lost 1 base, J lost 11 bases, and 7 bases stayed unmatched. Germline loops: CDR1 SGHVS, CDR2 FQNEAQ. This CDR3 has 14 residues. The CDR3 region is CASSLGAGGSQQFF. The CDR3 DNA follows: TGTGCCAGCAGCTTAGGGGCGGGGGGTTCTCAGCAGTTCTTC.

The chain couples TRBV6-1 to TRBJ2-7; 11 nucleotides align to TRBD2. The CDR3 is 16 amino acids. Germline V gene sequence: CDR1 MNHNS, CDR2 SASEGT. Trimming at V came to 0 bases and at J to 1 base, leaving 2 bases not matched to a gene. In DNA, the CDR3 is TGTGCCAGCAGTGAAGCGGGGACTAGCGGTTCCTACGAGCAGTACGTC. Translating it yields CASSEAGTSGSYEQYV.

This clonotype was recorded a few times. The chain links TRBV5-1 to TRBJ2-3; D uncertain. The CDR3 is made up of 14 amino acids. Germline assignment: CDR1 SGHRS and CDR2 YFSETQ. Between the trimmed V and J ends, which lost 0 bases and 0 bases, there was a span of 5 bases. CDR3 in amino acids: CASSLAKSTDTQYF. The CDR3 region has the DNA TGCGCCAGCAGCTTGGCTAAGAGCACAGATACGCAGTATTTT.

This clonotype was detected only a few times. In DNA, the CDR3 is TGTGCCAGCAAGGAGGCCGGGGGGAGCTCCTACAATGAGCAGTTCTTC. This sequence encodes CASKEAGGSSYNEQFF. The V and J genes are TRBV7-2 and TRBJ2-1; 7 bases map to TRBD2. CDR1 SGHTA and CDR2 FQGNSA come from the germline V gene. V dropped 7 bases and J dropped 0; count of bases not matched to a gene: 9. This CDR3 comprises 16 residues.

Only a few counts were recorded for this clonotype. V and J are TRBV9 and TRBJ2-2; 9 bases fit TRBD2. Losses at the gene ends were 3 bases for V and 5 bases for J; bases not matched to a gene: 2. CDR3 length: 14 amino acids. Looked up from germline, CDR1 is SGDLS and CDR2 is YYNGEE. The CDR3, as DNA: TGTGCCAGCAGCGCTCTAGCGGGGACCGGGGAGCTGTTTTTT. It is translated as CASSALAGTGELFF.

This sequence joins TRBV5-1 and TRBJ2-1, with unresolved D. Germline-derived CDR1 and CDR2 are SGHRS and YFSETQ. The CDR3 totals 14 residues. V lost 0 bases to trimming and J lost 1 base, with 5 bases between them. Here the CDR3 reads CASSLAMSYNEQFF. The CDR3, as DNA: TGCGCCAGCAGCTTGGCCATGTCCTACAATGAGCAGTTCTTC.